This TCR beta chain originates from a study of identifying expanded T cells in peripheral blood. Trimming cost V 1 base and J 2 bases; bases outside gene matches: 6. The CDR3 extends over 16 amino acids. Germline V gene data show CDR1 as SGHTA and CDR2 as FQGNSA. No infections or other immune events were documented during collection. Clones were read by immunoSEQ multiplex PCR, and TCRdb kept only the in-frame ones, dropping some. Found here are 95,000 or so clones, approximately 86% of them singletons; the top ten hold around 6%. Material: blood. The receptor's source is a person aged 18 to 75 in good health. The chain combines TRBV7-2 with TRBJ2-3, with 7 bases aligning to TRBD1. The CDR3 sequence: CASSLVGTAHTDTQYF. CDR3 DNA sequence: TGTGCCAGCAGCTTAGTCGGGACAGCCCACACAGATACGCAGTATTTT.